The present entry profiles one T cell receptor beta chain with its context. The antigen is undetermined. This sample stems from a study of graft-versus-host responses after intestinal transplantation. Study-wide background: Recipients had transplants, and these were multivisceral, liver-intestinal, or isolated intestinal. Induction with anti-thymocyte globulin, then tacrolimus and steroids for roughly three years, was given to all recipients.

Study conclusions and caveats: Early post-transplant declines in HvG were associated with peak levels of circulating GvH clones. GvH clones detected in recipient marrow included some appearing first in ileum or blood.

Method: immunoSEQ multiplex PCR; TCRdb's copy keeps in-frame clones and lacks some. The sample contains some 120,000 clones, 90% of which appear only once. The sequence was obtained from a human donor who received an intestinal transplant. The sequencing here drew on unstimulated CD4+ T cells sorted from spleen or lymph node cells, taken before intestinal transplant.

The DNA of the CDR3 is TGTGCCAGCAGTTTGCACGGTGGCAATCAGCCCCAGCATTTT. Residues: CASSLHGGNQPQHF. The chain is built from TRBV27 and TRBJ1-5; the D is unclear. This CDR3 is 14 amino acids long. Trimming removed 3 bases from V and 2 bases from J, with 8 bases in between. CDR1 and CDR2 (germline): MNHEY, SMNVEV (reference sequence).